This T cell receptor beta chain was sequenced for a study of glioma-infiltrating T cells after dendritic cell vaccination. Sequenced by immunoSEQ multiplex PCR; TCRdb stores in-frame clones only, minus some. The sample holds about 95,000 clones; 85% are singletons and the top ten take 2.5% to 3%. The receptor was isolated from a human donor with glioblastoma. The source was blood, collected before dendritic cell vaccination.

DNA of the CDR3: TGCGCCAGCAGCCAATTCCCTGGACTAGATGGCTACGAGCAGTACTTC. Translated: CASSQFPGLDGYEQYF. This sequence joins TRBV4-1 and TRBJ2-7, with 7 bases matching TRBD2. Trimming at V came to 2 bases and at J to 3 bases, leaving 10 bases not matched to a gene. This CDR3 is 16 amino acids long. Germline CDR1 reads MGHRA; CDR2 reads YSYEKL.